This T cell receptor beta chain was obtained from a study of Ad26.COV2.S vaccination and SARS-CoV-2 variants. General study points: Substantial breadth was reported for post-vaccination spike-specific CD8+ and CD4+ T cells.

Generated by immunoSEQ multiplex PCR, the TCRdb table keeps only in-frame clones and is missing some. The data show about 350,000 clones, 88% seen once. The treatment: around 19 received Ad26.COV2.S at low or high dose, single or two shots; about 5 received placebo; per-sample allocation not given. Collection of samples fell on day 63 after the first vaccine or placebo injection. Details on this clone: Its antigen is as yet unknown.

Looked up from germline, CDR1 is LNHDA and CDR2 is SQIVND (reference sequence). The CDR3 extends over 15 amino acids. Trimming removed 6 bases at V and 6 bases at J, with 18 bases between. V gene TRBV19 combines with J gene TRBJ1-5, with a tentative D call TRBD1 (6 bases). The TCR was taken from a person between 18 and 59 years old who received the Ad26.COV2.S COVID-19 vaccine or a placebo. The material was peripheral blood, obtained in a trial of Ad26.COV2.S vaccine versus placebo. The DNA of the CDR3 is TGTGCCAGTAGGCTACTGGGGGCGGGTGGTCAGCCCCAGCATTTT. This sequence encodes CASRLLGAGGQPQHF.